This T cell receptor beta chain stems from a study of Ad26.COV2.S vaccination and SARS-CoV-2 variants. The overall study: Vaccine-arm donor from the placebo-controlled COV1001 Ad26.COV2.S trial.

CDR1 and CDR2 from the germline V gene are LNHDA and SQIVND (reference sequence). The CDR3 covers 13 residues. V was trimmed by 6 bases and J by 6 bases, leaving 12 bases between them. The protocol was immunoSEQ multiplex PCR, while the TCRdb copy is restricted to in-frame clones and leaves out a portion. Of 300,000 to 400,000 clones in the sample, 85% to 90% were seen once. Only a few counts were recorded for this clone. The antigen remains unidentified. Specified treatment: around 19 received Ad26.COV2.S at low or high dose, single or two shots; 5 received placebo; per-sample allocation not given. The study sampled participants on day 63 after the first vaccine or placebo injection. The donor's status was that of an adult aged 18-55 years in Boston. Expressing Wuhan-strain SARS-CoV-2 spike, an Ad26 vector served as the vaccine. Study observations and caveats: Recipients of vaccine and of placebo showed similar breadth of their non-spike TCR repertoires.

The material was peripheral blood, obtained in a trial of Ad26.COV2.S vaccine versus placebo. V and J are TRBV19 and TRBJ2-1; D might be TRBD1 (6 bases). This TCR was recovered from a person aged 18-60 years who received the Ad26.COV2.S COVID-19 vaccine or a placebo. The CDR3 sequence: CASRSEQGNEQFF. In nucleotides, the CDR3 is TGTGCCAGTAGGTCGGAACAGGGCAATGAGCAGTTCTTC.